A single sample gave rise to the 26 T cell receptor beta chains below, sequenced in a study of T cells in localized non-small cell lung cancer. Measured with immunoSEQ multiplex PCR; TCRdb has only the in-frame clones, and not every one. The profile shows 20,000 to 30,000 clones, 85% to 90% of them singletons. Sequencing was performed on peripheral blood, taken before any cancer treatment. These receptors all stem from a woman aged 35 to 70 with stage I lung adenocarcinoma.

This rearrangement joins TRBV9 to TRBJ1-6; tentatively, D is TRBD1 (6 bases). The CDR3 sequence is 15 residues long. The germline V gene has CDR1 SGDLS and CDR2 YYNGEE. The V gene lost 3 bases and the J gene lost 5 bases, with 12 bases spanning the gap. CDR3 coding DNA: TGTGCCAGCAGCGATGGGGCAGGGGATAATTCACCCCTCCACTTT. This sequence encodes CASSDGAGDNSPLHF.

The J gene is TRBJ2-1, the V gene TRBV10-3; D may match TRBD1 or TRBD2 (5 bases each). The V end was cut by 6 bases, the J end by 0 bases, with 6 bases between. Per the germline V gene, CDR1 is ENHRY and CDR2 is SYGVKD. This CDR3 is 13 amino acids long. In DNA, the CDR3 is TGTGCCATCAGGGGGACCTCCTACAATGAGCAGTTCTTC. This encodes CAIRGTSYNEQFF.

The genes are TRBV2 and TRBJ2-3; D is unclear. The CDR3 consists of 13 residues. Germline V gives CDR1 SNHLY, CDR2 FYNNEI. V was trimmed by 5 bases and J by 1 base, leaving 7 bases between them. The CDR3 protein is CASSWIGTDTQYF. The CDR3 nucleotides read TGTGCCAGCAGTTGGATAGGCACAGATACGCAGTATTTT.

The chain has TRBV18 and TRBJ1-2; 7 nucleotides line up with TRBD1. The CDR3 runs to 14 residues. V shed 3 bases and J 4 bases; nucleotides not matched to a gene: 5. Germline values: CDR1 KGHSH, CDR2 LQKENI. The DNA for the CDR3 is TGTGCCAGCTCACCTGACAGGGAGGGCTATGGCTACACCTTC. Protein sequence: CASSPDREGYGYTF. The full variable domain, with the rest looked up from reference TRBV18 and TRBJ1-2, is NAGVMQNPRHLVRRRGQEARLRCSPMKGHSHVYWYRQLPEEGLKFMVYLQKENIIDESGMPKERFSAEFPKEGPSILRIQQVVRGDSAAYFCASSPDREGYGYTFGSGTRLTVV.

The chain has TRBV2 and TRBJ2-1; D is undetermined. The V gene lost 11 bases and the J gene lost 2 bases, with 10 bases spanning the gap. The V gene's germline CDR1 is SNHLY and CDR2 FYNNEI. The CDR3 contains 12 residues. CDR3 in DNA: TGTGCCGCCCTTCGCCCCTACAATGAGCAGTTCTTC. Its protein is CAALRPYNEQFF.

V gene TRBV7-9 combines with J gene TRBJ1-2; D might be TRBD1 (6 bases). Germline CDR1 and CDR2: SEHNR and FQNEAQ (reference sequence). The CDR3 runs 13 residues. V lost 6 bases and J 3 bases, leaving 11 bases between the germline ends. This CDR3 reads CASSHRVDYGYTF. The CDR3 DNA is TGTGCCAGCAGTCACAGGGTAGACTATGGCTACACCTTC.

Remarks on this clone: At one boundary the junction diverges from the germline segment, which might be a read error. The chain couples TRBV7-3 to TRBJ2-1; TRBD2 matches 7 bases. This CDR3 has 18 residues. Germline CDR1 SGHTA, CDR2 FQGTGA. In nucleotides, the CDR3 is TGTGCCAGCAGCTTATCGCCTAGCGGACCCCTTTCCTCCAATGAGCAGTTCTTC. Its translation: CASSLSPSGPLSSNEQFF.

This chain connects TRBV2 to TRBJ2-7; the match to TRBD1 covers 9 bases. Germline V lookup: CDR1 SNHLY, CDR2 FYNNEI. The CDR3 is 14 residues long. Trimming at V came to 6 bases and at J to 2 bases, leaving 5 bases not matched to a gene. The CDR3 coding sequence is TGTGCCAGCAGGTCGGACAGGGGACCCTACGAGCAGTACTTC. It codes for CASRSDRGPYEQYF.

The chain has TRBV30 and TRBJ2-5; D is undetermined. Germline values: CDR1 GTSNPN, CDR2 SVGIG (reference sequence). Trimming cost V 2 bases and J 2 bases, with 3 bases left between them. The CDR3 totals 11 residues. CDR3 residues: CAWSRQETQYF. The CDR3 bases are TGTGCCTGGAGTCGACAAGAGACCCAGTACTTC.

The rearrangement uses TRBV7-3 and TRBJ2-6; D is uncertain. The CDR3 totals 18 residues. Germline CDR1 is SGHTA and CDR2 is FQGTGA. Between the trimmed V and J ends, which lost 5 bases and 4 bases, there was a span of 21 bases. CDR3 amino acids: CASSRPPQTGRGANVLTF. CDR3 sequence (DNA): TGTGCCAGCAGCCGACCCCCCCAGACTGGCCGGGGGGCCAACGTCCTGACTTTC.

This clone was observed a single time. The chain links TRBV6-6 to TRBJ1-6; 10 bases are a match to TRBD1. The junction had 3 bases not matched to a gene; V was cut back by 6 bases and J by 7 bases. This CDR3 contains 14 residues. Germline V gives CDR1 MNHNY, CDR2 SVGAGI (reference sequence). The chain's CDR3 is CASRMGQGNSPLHF. CDR3 nucleotide sequence: TGTGCCAGCAGAATGGGACAGGGGAATTCACCCCTCCACTTT.

The V call is TRBV6-1, the J call TRBJ2-1; D is undetermined. V gave up 1 base and J gave up 0 bases, with 7 bases separating them. From germline, CDR1 is MNHNS and CDR2 SASEGT. The length of the CDR3 is 15 residues. CDR3 coding DNA: TGTGCCAGCAGTGAAGAAAAGGGCTCCTACAATGAGCAGTTCTTC. Translating gives CASSEEKGSYNEQFF.

The CDR3 region is CASSDGRAYEQYF. In DNA form, the CDR3 reads TGTGCCAGCAGCGACGGCAGGGCCTACGAGCAGTACTTC. V is TRBV14 and J is TRBJ2-7; D is perhaps TRBD1 (5 bases). V was cut by 5 bases and J by 2 bases, with 10 bases left in between. The germline CDR1 and CDR2 sequences are SGHDN and FVKESK. This CDR3 has 13 residues. Full variable domain (rest looked up from reference TRBV14 and TRBJ2-7): EAGVTQFPSHSVIEKGQTVTLRCDPISGHDNLYWYRRVMGKEIKFLLHFVKESKQDESGMPNNRFLAERTGGTYSTLKVQPAELEDSGVYFCASSDGRAYEQYFGPGTRLTVT.

The chain is built from TRBV13 and TRBJ1-1; TRBD1 is a possible D gene (5 bases). Trimming took 7 bases from V and 0 from J, leaving 12 bases between them. CDR3 size: 14 residues. The germline V gene has CDR1 PRHDT and CDR2 FYEKMQ (reference sequence). CDR3 in amino acids: CASNPGGMNTEAFF. The DNA of the CDR3 is TGTGCCAGCAACCCCGGGGGAATGAACACTGAAGCTTTCTTT.

The V gene is TRBV9, the J gene TRBJ2-5, with a weak D call TRBD2 (5 bases). CDR1 is SGDLS, CDR2 YYNGEE, per germline. Trimming took 0 bases from V and 1 from J, leaving 7 bases between them. This CDR3 spans 14 amino acids. The CDR3 loop reads CASSVAAVQETQYF. DNA for the CDR3: TGTGCCAGCAGCGTAGCAGCGGTCCAAGAGACCCAGTACTTC. The full variable domain, its missing parts supplied by reference TRBV9 and TRBJ2-5, is DSGVTQTPKHLITATGQRVTLRCSPRSGDLSVYWYQQSLDQGLQFLIQYYNGEERAKGNILERFSAQQFPDLHSELNLSSLELGDSALYFCASSVAAVQETQYFGPGTRLLVL.

The chain combines TRBV11-2 with TRBJ1-1; D remains unclear. Germline V gene lookup returns CDR1 SGHAT and CDR2 FQNNGV. This CDR3 is 14 amino acids long. Between the trimmed V and J ends, which lost 5 bases and 4 bases, there was a span of 14 bases. CDR3 region: CASSVSSRSTEAFF. In DNA, the CDR3 is TGTGCCAGCAGCGTATCTTCCCGGAGCACTGAAGCTTTCTTT.

This chain joins TRBV9 and TRBJ2-1; D is uncertain. Trimming removed 0 bases from V and 7 bases from J, with 11 bases in between. Germline values: CDR1 SGDLS, CDR2 YYNGEE. The CDR3 spans 14 residues. CDR3 amino acids: CASSVGGRLNEQFF. The CDR3 nucleotides are TGTGCCAGCAGCGTAGGGGGTAGACTTAATGAGCAGTTCTTC. The full variable domain, with the rest looked up from reference TRBV9 and TRBJ2-1, is DSGVTQTPKHLITATGQRVTLRCSPRSGDLSVYWYQQSLDQGLQFLIQYYNGEERAKGNILERFSAQQFPDLHSELNLSSLELGDSALYFCASSVGGRLNEQFFGPGTRLTVL.

The chain employs TRBV2 and TRBJ2-7, with a possible D match to TRBD2 (7 bases). Germline CDR1 and CDR2: SNHLY and FYNNEI. The CDR3 is 12 residues long. The V end was cut by 6 bases, the J end by 2 bases, with 8 bases between. This chain's CDR3 is CASRGGAYEQYF. The CDR3, as DNA: TGTGCCAGCAGAGGGGGGGCCTACGAGCAGTACTTC.

V gene TRBV2 combines with J gene TRBJ1-3, with 7 nucleotides matching TRBD1. Germline CDR1 reads SNHLY; CDR2 reads FYNNEI. V gave up 2 bases and J gave up 2 bases; unmatched junction bases: 3. This CDR3 has 15 residues. CDR3 sequence: CASSETTGTGNTIYF. The CDR3 DNA is TGTGCCAGCAGTGAAACGACAGGGACTGGAAACACCATATATTTT.

J is TRBJ2-5 and V is TRBV5-5; 7 nucleotides agree with TRBD1. The length of the CDR3 is 15 residues. Germline CDR1 and CDR2: SGHKS and YYEKEE (reference sequence). The trim removed 0 bases at V and 0 bases at J, leaving 2 bases unmatched. The chain's CDR3 is CASSLDGTDQETQYF. In DNA form, the CDR3 reads TGTGCCAGCAGCTTGGACGGGACAGACCAAGAGACCCAGTACTTC.

This chain connects TRBV4-3 to TRBJ2-3; 8 bases match TRBD2. V was pared by 0 bases and J by 4 bases, with 3 bases of the junction left unmatched. Germline assignment: CDR1 LGHNA and CDR2 YSLEER. The CDR3 is 15 amino acids. The CDR3: CASSQDRGGADTQYF. CDR3 coding DNA: TGCGCCAGCAGCCAAGATCGGGGGGGGGCAGATACGCAGTATTTT.

This chain links TRBV2 with TRBJ2-3; 9 bases are a match to TRBD2. V shed 9 bases, J shed 4 bases, and the junction held 8 bases outside the gene matches. The germline V gene encodes CDR1 SNHLY and CDR2 FYNNEI. This CDR3 has 14 amino acids. CDR3 in amino acids: CARGLATSADTQYF. The CDR3 nucleotides are TGTGCCAGGGGACTAGCCACAAGCGCAGATACGCAGTATTTT.

The rearrangement joins TRBV5-4 to TRBJ2-3, with 11 bases fitting TRBD2. CDR3 length: 15 amino acids. CDR1 and CDR2 from the germline V gene are SGHNT and YYREEE (reference sequence). J gave up 2 bases and V 3 bases, and 2 bases lay outside the gene matches. CDR3: CASSSLAGVTDTQYF. The CDR3 DNA reads TGTGCCAGCAGCTCACTAGCGGGGGTCACAGATACGCAGTATTTT. Complete variable domain (other parts from reference TRBV5-4 and TRBJ2-3): ETGVTQSPTHLIKTRGQQVTLRCSSQSGHNTVSWYQQALGQGPQFIFQYYREEENGRGNFPPRFSGLQFPNYSSELNVNALELDDSALYLCASSSLAGVTDTQYFGPGTRLTVL.

The chain couples TRBV10-3 to TRBJ1-1; 9 bases align to TRBD1. V shed 6 bases and J 2 bases; nucleotides not matched to a gene: 7. The V gene's germline CDR1 is ENHRY and CDR2 SYGVKD. This CDR3 spans 15 amino acids. CDR3: CAIREGQGANTEAFF. The CDR3 coding sequence is TGTGCCATCAGGGAGGGACAGGGTGCAAACACTGAAGCTTTCTTT.

A single count supports this clone. The V gene is TRBV6-6, the J gene TRBJ1-2; no clear D gene. Trimming cost V 5 bases and J 8 bases, with 21 bases left between them. The CDR3 covers 15 residues. The V gene's germline CDR1 is MNHNY and CDR2 SVGAGI (reference sequence). DNA of the CDR3: TGTGCCAGCAGTCGTACGATCACCGGGTTTGACGGCTACACCTTC. This encodes CASSRTITGFDGYTF.

The gene calls are TRBV11-2 and TRBJ1-1; 8 nucleotides match TRBD1. V lost 1 base to trimming and J lost 7 bases; unmatched junction nucleotides: 8. The germline CDR1 and CDR2 sequences are SGHAT and FQNNGV. The CDR3 loop spans 15 amino acids. Here the CDR3 DNA reads TGTGCCAGCAGCTTAGGGGCAGGGGGCTTGGGTGAAGCTTTCTTT. The encoded protein is CASSLGAGGLGEAFF.